The next 20 T cell receptor beta chains were all read from a single sample in a study of T cells in Graves' hyperthyroidism and ophthalmopathy. RNA transcripts were the template for amplifying TCR beta CDR3 regions. A set of HTBI primers served as the primers for a first-round RT-PCR of the TCR CDR3. TCRdb analysed the multiplex PCR reads with MiXCR anew, one entry per CDR3 protein. The sample comprises 600,000 or so distinct CDR3 sequences, roughly 46% of which are singletons, and nearly 8.5% rests with the top ten. Sequenced input: peripheral blood or thyroid tissue (not recorded which). The receptors were sampled from a young woman with Graves' hyperthyroidism.

This clonotype was recorded only once. The gene calls are TRBV2 and TRBJ1-5; 7 bases are a match to TRBD1. This CDR3 has 15 residues. Germline V gives CDR1 SNHLY, CDR2 FYNNEI. The V gene end was trimmed by 4 bases and the J gene end by 2 bases; junction bases not matched to a gene: 5. The CDR3 DNA follows: TGTGCCAGCAGTGGAGGGACAGTCGGCAATCAGCCCCAGCATTTT. Translation gives CASSGGTVGNQPQHF. The entire variable domain, with the rest obtained from reference TRBV2 and TRBJ1-5, is as follows: EPEVTQTPSHQVTQMGQEVILRCVPISNHLYFYWYRQILGQKVEFLVSFYNNEISEKSEIFDDQFSVERPDGSNFTLKIRSTKLEDSAMYFCASSGGTVGNQPQHFGDGTRLSIL.

Concerning this clonotype itself: A junction end diverges from the germline sequence, so it may reflect a read error. V usage is TRBV7-9 and J usage is TRBJ2-5, with 9 bases lining up with TRBD1. This CDR3 spans 16 amino acids. Looked up from germline, CDR1 is SEHNR and CDR2 is FQNEAQ (reference sequence). In DNA form, the CDR3 reads TGTGCCAGCAGCCCCTGGGACAGGGCCCGCCAAGAGACCAAGTACTTC. Residues: CASSPWDRARQETKYF.

There are many counts of this clonotype. The rearrangement uses TRBV2 and TRBJ1-2; D is unresolved. The CDR3 has 10 residues. Germline CDR1 reads SNHLY; CDR2 reads FYNNEI. The V and J ends lost 6 bases and 6 bases respectively, with 5 bases between them. The DNA of the CDR3 is TGTGCCAGCAGGGTAGATGGCTACACCTTC. Amino acid sequence: CASRVDGYTF.

Only a few counts were recorded for this clonotype. V is TRBV11-3 and J is TRBJ1-3; D unclear. Germline-derived CDR1 and CDR2 are SGHNT and YENEEA. The V and J ends lost 8 bases and 4 bases respectively, with 15 bases between them. The CDR3 has 14 residues. Here the CDR3 DNA reads TGTGCCAGCCGCAACCTCGGGTCCGGAAACACCATATATTTT. It translates to CASRNLGSGNTIYF.

This clonotype was counted at least ten times. V usage is TRBV7-9 and J usage is TRBJ2-7; a weak D match, TRBD2 (7 bases). Germline loops: CDR1 SEHNR, CDR2 FQNEAQ (reference sequence). Between the trimmed V and J ends, which lost 4 bases and 5 bases, there was a span of 15 bases. The CDR3 has 14 residues. CDR3 coding DNA: TGTGCCAGCAGCTCGGCGGGGGCTCGGGACGAGCAGTACTTC. Protein product: CASSSAGARDEQYF.

V and J are TRBV7-9 and TRBJ1-2, with no clear D. CDR3 length: 13 residues. Trimming cost V 7 bases and J 6 bases, with 15 bases left between them. Germline CDR1 reads SEHNR; CDR2 reads FQNEAQ (reference sequence). The CDR3: CASTPGSSHGYTF. CDR3 sequence (DNA): TGTGCCAGCACCCCCGGTAGTTCGCATGGCTACACCTTC.

Remarks on this clonotype: Sequence at one end of the junction differs from germline and may be a read error. The chain carries TRBV24-1 and TRBJ2-1, with D unclear. There are 15 residues in the CDR3. The germline V gene has CDR1 KGHDR and CDR2 SFDVKD. Written as DNA, the CDR3 is TGTGCCACCAGTGACCACCGGGCCACCTACAATGAGCAATTCTTC. Protein sequence: CATSDHRATYNEQFF.

In this sample, this clonotype turned up a few times. The chain links TRBV11-2 to TRBJ1-1, with D possibly matching TRBD1 (6 bases). Per germline, CDR1 SGHAT and CDR2 FQNNGV. Trimming pared 5 bases from V and 10 bases from J, leaving 17 bases between. The CDR3 runs 13 residues. The CDR3 region is CASSPERGSGAFF. The CDR3 nucleotides read TGTGCCAGCAGCCCCGAGAGGGGGTCAGGAGCTTTCTTT. The full variable domain, its missing parts supplied by reference TRBV11-2 and TRBJ1-1, is EAGVAQSPRYKIIEKRQSVAFWCNPISGHATLYWYQQILGQGPKLLIQFQNNGVVDDSQLPKDRFSAERLKGVDSTLKIQPAKLEDSAVYLCASSPERGSGAFFGQGTRLTVV.

With regard to this clonotype: A much larger clone lies one base from this, so it may be a read error. The rearrangement joins TRBV2 to TRBJ1-2, with 7 bases lining up with TRBD1. The germline V gene has CDR1 SNHLY and CDR2 FYNNEI. The CDR3 runs to 13 residues. The ends lost 7 bases at V and 4 bases at J; junction bases unmatched: 6. In DNA, the CDR3 is TGTGCCAGCAATAGGGACAGTGGCTATGGCTACACCTTC. It translates to CASNRDSGYGYTF.

This clonotype was seen more than once but under ten times. One junction end does not reproduce the germline sequence, and a read error may be involved. This chain connects TRBV7-3 to TRBJ1-3; D uncertain. Germline CDR1 reads SGHTA; CDR2 reads FQGTGA. The CDR3 loop spans 14 amino acids. In DNA, the CDR3 is TGCGCCAGCAGCCAAGGCCCAAATGGAAACACCATATATTTT. It yields the protein CASSQGPNGNTIYF.

CDR3 nucleotide sequence: TGTGCCAGCAGCCACGAGGACAGGGGAGGCACTGAAGCTTTCTTT. It encodes CASSHEDRGGTEAFF. The chain joins TRBV7-9 to TRBJ1-1, with 9 bases matching TRBD1. Germline CDR1 is SEHNR and CDR2 is FQNEAQ (reference sequence). The CDR3 sequence is 15 residues long. V dropped 5 bases and J dropped 4; count of bases not matched to a gene: 8.

The rearrangement uses TRBV7-9 and TRBJ2-7; 13 bases fit TRBD2. The CDR3 totals 16 residues. Germline assignment: CDR1 SEHNR and CDR2 FQNEAQ (reference sequence). Trimming at V came to 2 bases and at J to 6 bases, leaving 7 bases not matched to a gene. The CDR3 sequence is CASSLPGLAGVSEQYF. The CDR3 DNA sequence: TGTGCCAGCAGCTTACCCGGACTAGCGGGAGTTTCCGAGCAGTACTTC. The full variable domain, in which reference TRBV7-9 and TRBJ2-7 provide the parts outside the CDR3, is DTGVSQNPRHKITKRGQNVTFRCDPISEHNRLYWYRQTLGQGPEFLTYFQNEAQLEKSRLLSDRFSAERPKGSFSTLEIQRTEQGDSAMYLCASSLPGLAGVSEQYFGPGTRLTVT.

The chain uses TRBV19 and TRBJ1-5; 8 bases line up with TRBD1. Germline lookup yields CDR1 LNHDA and CDR2 SQIVND (reference sequence). The length of the CDR3 is 14 residues. J gave up 5 bases and V 9 bases, and 9 bases lay outside the gene matches. CDR3 protein: CASTDRGTDQPQHF. The CDR3 DNA is TGTGCCAGCACCGACAGGGGTACGGATCAGCCCCAGCATTTT.

This clonotype has just one count. The V and J genes are TRBV7-3 and TRBJ1-1, with D unclear. The CDR3 runs 16 residues. Germline values: CDR1 SGHTA, CDR2 FQGTGA. The ends were cut back, 1 base at V and 1 base at J, with 13 bases in the middle. CDR3 amino acids: CASSLRGQTPNTEAFF. The CDR3, as DNA: TGTGCCAGCAGCTTAAGAGGGCAGACTCCGAACACTGAAGCTTTCTTT.

In its sample, this clonotype was seen many times. The rearrangement uses TRBV7-6 and TRBJ2-5; D is unresolved. Germline assignment: CDR1 SGHVS and CDR2 FNYEAQ. The CDR3 contains 13 residues. Trimming removed 5 bases from V and 5 bases from J, with 12 bases in between. CDR3 loop: CASSPTSPETQYF. In DNA, the CDR3 is TGTGCCAGCAGCCCAACCTCCCCTGAGACCCAGTACTTC.

This clonotype was seen a handful of times. This chain links TRBV7-3 with TRBJ2-2, with D possibly matching TRBD2 (5 bases). V shed 5 bases and J shed 5 bases, with 15 bases lying between them. The CDR3 runs to 15 residues. Germline lookup yields CDR1 SGHTA and CDR2 FQGTGA. The CDR3 sequence: CASSLSRSGTGELFF. The CDR3 nucleotides are TGTGCCAGCAGCCTTTCTAGATCGGGGACCGGGGAGCTGTTTTTT.

This rearrangement joins TRBV24-1 to TRBJ1-2, with TRBD1 identical over 10 bases. V trimming: 4 bases; J trimming: 6 bases; junction bases outside the gene matches: 1. This CDR3 is built from 13 residues. Germline values: CDR1 KGHDR, CDR2 SFDVKD. CDR3 amino acids: CATSEDRGHGYTF. The CDR3 coding sequence is TGTGCCACCAGTGAAGACAGGGGGCATGGCTACACCTTC.

This clonotype was detected only a few times. The chain combines TRBV4-1 with TRBJ1-6; maybe TRBD1 (6 bases). Germline V lookup: CDR1 MGHRA, CDR2 YSYEKL. Trimming stripped 2 bases from V and 9 bases from J, with 8 bases between. The CDR3 is 13 amino acids. The CDR3 loop reads CASSQLQGSPLHF. CDR3 coding DNA: TGCGCCAGCAGCCAACTACAGGGTTCACCCCTCCACTTT.

The V and J genes are TRBV7-8 and TRBJ2-3; D is undetermined. Germline CDR1 and CDR2: SGHVS and FQNEAQ. The CDR3 extends over 14 amino acids. Trimming took off 3 bases at V and 0 bases at J, with 7 bases between the two ends. The CDR3 DNA follows: TGTGCCAGCAGCTTGGAACTTAGCACAGATACGCAGTATTTT. Encoded protein: CASSLELSTDTQYF.

This clonotype was counted many times. CDR3 sequence reads: CASSLGRVEKLFF. The CDR3 region has the DNA TGTGCCAGCAGCTTAGGGCGGGTTGAAAAACTGTTTTTT. The chain employs TRBV7-2 and TRBJ1-4; no reliable D call. From germline, CDR1 is SGHTA and CDR2 FQGNSA. CDR3 length: 13 residues. V dropped 1 base and J dropped 7 bases, with 7 bases sitting between them. Full variable domain (rest looked up from reference TRBV7-2 and TRBJ1-4): GAGVSQSPSNKVTEKGKDVELRCDPISGHTALYWYRQSLGQGLEFLIYFQGNSAPDKSGLPSDRFSAERTGGSVSTLTIQRTQQEDSAVYLCASSLGRVEKLFFGSGTQLSVL.